This T cell receptor beta chain derives from a study of T cells in Graves' hyperthyroidism and ophthalmopathy. Pregnant or lactating patients were excluded, as were those with uncontrolled infection or other autoimmune disease. PBMCs were collected from an approximately 9.4 ml volume of fresh peripheral blood. RNA transcripts yielded amplified TCR beta CDR3 regions. The TCR CDR3 first-round RT-PCR relied on the HTBI primer set. Each CDR3 protein is one row after TCRdb ran MiXCR on the multiplex PCR reads. The table includes 750,000 to 950,000 distinct CDR3 sequences, 38% detected once. V lost 3 bases to trimming and J lost 3 bases, with 12 bases between them. The CDR3 is 15 amino acids. The germline V gene encodes CDR1 SEHNR and CDR2 FQNEAQ (reference sequence). Study results and caveats: The model anticipated ophthalmopathy a median around six months pre-onset. The majority of expanded thyroid clonotypes above 0.001 also appeared in blood.

As concerns this clonotype: Its antigen is as yet unknown.

Sequences were obtained from blood. This receptor was obtained from a man younger than 35 with Graves' hyperthyroidism. The rearrangement links TRBV7-9 to TRBJ1-3; D gene uncertain. The CDR3 here is CASSLSSDLGNTIYF. The CDR3 DNA follows: TGTGCCAGCAGCTTGTCCTCGGACCTTGGAAACACCATATATTTT.